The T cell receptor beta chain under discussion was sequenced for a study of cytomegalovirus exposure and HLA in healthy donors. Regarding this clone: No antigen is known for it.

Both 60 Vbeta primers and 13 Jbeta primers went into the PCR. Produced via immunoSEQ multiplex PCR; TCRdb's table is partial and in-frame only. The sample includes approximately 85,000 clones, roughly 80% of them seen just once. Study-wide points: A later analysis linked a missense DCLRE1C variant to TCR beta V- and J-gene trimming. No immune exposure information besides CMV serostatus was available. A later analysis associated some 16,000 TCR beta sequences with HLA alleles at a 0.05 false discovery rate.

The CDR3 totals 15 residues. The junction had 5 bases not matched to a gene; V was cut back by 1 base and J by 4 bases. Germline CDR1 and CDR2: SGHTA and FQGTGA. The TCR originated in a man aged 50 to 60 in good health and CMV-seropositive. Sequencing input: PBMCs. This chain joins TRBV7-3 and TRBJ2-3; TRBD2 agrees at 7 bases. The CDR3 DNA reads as TGTGCCAGCAGCTTAAGCGGGAGTGTCGCAGATACGCAGTATTTT. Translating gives CASSLSGSVADTQYF. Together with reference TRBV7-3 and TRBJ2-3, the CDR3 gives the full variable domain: GAGVSQTPSNKVTEKGKYVELRCDPISGHTALYWYRQSLGQGPEFLIYFQGTGAADDSGLPNDRFFAVRPEGSVSTLKIQRTERGDSAVYLCASSLSGSVADTQYFGPGTRLTVL.